This TCR beta chain is from a study of blood T cell repertoires in COVID-19. This CDR3 is 20 amino acids long. Germline CDR1 and CDR2: KGHSH and LQKENI. J lost 7 bases, V lost 5 bases, and 25 bases had no gene match. The protocol was immunoSEQ multiplex PCR, while the TCRdb copy is restricted to in-frame clones and leaves out a portion. The data show about 210,000 clones, with 75% to 85% seen just once and about a tenth held by the top ten. V is TRBV18 and J is TRBJ1-4; 7 bases agree with TRBD1. The TCR comes from a middle-aged man who had recovered from COVID-19. What was sequenced was PBMCs or T cells enriched from blood (not recorded which). The CDR3 nucleotides are TGTGCCAGCTCAAAAGGAGACAGGGCCCAGAGTGGTAGTGTACGTGAAAAACTGTTTTTT. Protein: CASSKGDRAQSGSVREKLFF.